A selection of T cell receptor beta chains follows, all from one sample in a study of blood T cell repertoires in COVID-19. The assay was immunoSEQ multiplex PCR, and TCRdb's table has in-frame clones only and misses some. The sample lists around 120,000 clones, around 90% seen once, with around 7.7% in the top ten. Input material: peripheral blood. Source of these receptors: a human donor in a cohort sampled during active COVID-19. The CDR3 runs from the conserved cysteine through the conserved F or W.

>TRBV5-1|TRBJ1-5
CASSLTGNNQPQHF
>TRBV7-9|TRBJ2-2
CAVPPEFGGAGGELFF
>TRBV2|TRBJ1-2
CATNRDREGYTF
>TRBV6-5|TRBJ2-2
CASSSTSAPGELFF
>TRBV5-5|TRBJ1-2
CASSRDTANYGYTF
>TRBV19|TRBJ1-1
CASSLRDRGLTEAFF
>TRBV30|TRBJ1-1
CAWSQGTMNTEAFF
>TRBV5-8|TRBJ1-1
CASSLGQPKLNTEAFF
>TRBV6-6|TRBJ1-4
CASSYRAGRNEKLFF
>TRBV19|TRBJ1-5
CASDRASQPQHF
>TRBV5-1|TRBJ2-1
CASSSLQGSYNEQFF
>TRBV5-5|TRBJ2-7
CASSQTGQNTYEQYF
>TRBV5-1|TRBJ2-2
CASSLGQGYTGELFF
>TRBV19|TRBJ2-7
CASSITAGMFDEQYF
>TRBV6-5|TRBJ1-6
CASSWGLKNSPLHF
>TRBV5-1|TRBJ2-1
CASSLAQGVNEQFF
>TRBV2|TRBJ2-6
CASRPTGGGANVLTF
>TRBV27|TRBJ2-5
CASRLAGGETQYF
>TRBV5-1|TRBJ2-2
CASSLEQGAITGELFF
>TRBV3-1/TRBV3-2|TRBJ2-7
CASSQDSGWEQYF
>TRBV18|TRBJ1-2
CASSPDSRQGYTF
>TRBV7-2|TRBJ2-7
CASRPDRVFSYEQYF
>TRBV28|TRBJ2-7
CASSAPYEQYF
>TRBV5-1|TRBJ1-6
CASSLGAPRLDSPLHF
>TRBV6-5|TRBJ2-1
CASIVQGNPYNEQFF
>TRBV5-4|TRBJ2-5
CASSLGAVQETQYF
>TRBV10-3|TRBJ2-3
CAISGGATDTQYF
>TRBV5-1|TRBJ2-5
CASSRGNRETQYF
>TRBV7-9|TRBJ2-2
CASVRPGQPNTGELFF
>TRBV19|TRBJ2-2
CASSIVRLAGANTGELFF
>TRBV19|TRBJ1-5
CATGETQPQHF
>TRBV5-6|TRBJ2-3
CASSLLIRDSFTDTQYF
>TRBV7-3|TRBJ2-1
CASSPRGGAGIYEQFF